This T cell receptor (beta chain) was identified in a study of T cells in Graves' hyperthyroidism and ophthalmopathy. Looked up from germline, CDR1 is MDHEN and CDR2 is SYDVKM. Trimming pared 6 bases from V and 5 bases from J, leaving 17 bases between. This CDR3 contains 15 residues. Amplification yielded TCR beta CDR3 regions, with RNA transcripts as the source. During a first-round RT-PCR of the TCR CDR3, the HTBI primer set was used. TCRdb re-analysed the multiplex PCR reads in MiXCR, keeping a single row per CDR3 protein. Of roughly 400,000 distinct CDR3 sequences in the sample, over 12% were seen once.

This chain uses TRBV28 with TRBJ1-5; possible D gene TRBD1, 5 bases. The sequence derives from a man aged 50 to 59 with Graves' ophthalmopathy. The sequenced sample consisted of blood. DNA of the CDR3: TGTGCCAGCAGCTCGACAGCATATTCGGATCAGCCCCAGCATTTT. Protein product: CASSSTAYSDQPQHF. Together with reference TRBV28 and TRBJ1-5, the CDR3 gives the full variable domain: DVKVTQSSRYLVKRTGEKVFLECVQDMDHENMFWYRQDPGLGLRLIYFSYDVKMKEKGDIPEGYSVSREKKERFSLILESASTNQTSMYLCASSSTAYSDQPQHFGDGTRLSIL.